A single T cell receptor (beta chain) is shown here with its context. Its matching antigen is unknown. This sample includes further DNA sequences coding for the same CDR3. The data were produced by immunoSEQ multiplex PCR, yet TCRdb's version contains in-frame clones alone and is incomplete. Of over a million clones listed, roughly 96% are singletons. CDR1 is GTSNPN, CDR2 SVGIG, per germline (reference sequence). Trimming removed 1 base from V and 4 bases from J; junction bases left unmatched: 3. The CDR3 is 15 amino acids. The source of the sample is a study of shared clonotypes between healthy human individuals. The study's findings and limits: When naive CD4 clonotypes were compared across a few donors, approximately 5% were shared. Sampling was confined to blood; repertoires within tissues likely differ. Non-shared clonotypes showed lower generation probabilities than clonotypes common to all four donors. Naive subsets typically showed greater estimated richness than memory subsets.

Sequencing was carried out using naive CD4+ T cells sorted from blood. Subset described: CD45RA+ positively selected. The gene calls are TRBV30 and TRBJ2-1; 11 bases are a match to TRBD2. The clonotype originates from a man between 25 and 39 years old in good health. The CDR3 is CAWSGSSGRYNEQFF. CDR3 DNA: TGTGCCTGGAGTGGGTCTAGCGGGAGGTACAATGAGCAGTTCTTC.